The 4 T cell receptor beta chains in this list originate from one sample, sequenced in a study of blood T cells in healthy people across ages. Then a second PCR, running roughly 7 to 11 cycles, was carried out with a sample-barcoded 5' primer and a J-beta primer mix. TCRdb ran MiXCR on the 5' RACE reads and lists one entry per CDR3 protein. The sample carries about 1.8 million distinct CDR3 sequences, around 48% recorded once. The sequenced sample consisted of blood. These receptors were taken from a woman aged 35 to 49 in good health.

The V gene is TRBV28, the J gene TRBJ2-5; 12 positions match TRBD2. V shed 10 bases and J 2 bases; nucleotides not matched to a gene: 5. From germline, CDR1 is MDHEN and CDR2 SYDVKM. This CDR3 spans 14 amino acids. The CDR3, as DNA: TGTGCCACCCTTGGACTAGCGGGACAAGAGACCCAGTACTTC. Translated: CATLGLAGQETQYF.

This clonotype was detected a few times. The chain is built from TRBV4-2 and TRBJ2-4; weak D call: TRBD1 (6 bases). Looked up from germline, CDR1 is LGHNA and CDR2 is YNFKEQ. The CDR3 contains 16 residues. V lost 0 bases and J 1 base, leaving 10 bases between the germline ends. The CDR3 loop reads CASSQDTGRAKNIQYF. CDR3 in DNA: TGTGCCAGCAGCCAAGATACAGGGCGGGCCAAAAACATTCAGTACTTC.

The chain couples TRBV28 to TRBJ1-6; TRBD1 might be the D (6 bases). Trimming took off 7 bases at V and 5 bases at J, with 24 bases between the two ends. Germline lookup yields CDR1 MDHEN and CDR2 SYDVKM. The length of the CDR3 is 18 residues. The CDR3 loop reads CASTPMWNMRDNNSPLHF. CDR3 DNA: TGTGCCAGCACCCCAATGTGGAATATGAGGGACAATAATTCACCCCTCCACTTT.

The chain joins TRBV6-2 or TRBV6-3 to TRBJ2-3; no clear D. Germline assignment: CDR1 MNHEY and CDR2 SVGEGT. Deletions cut 5 bases from V and 0 bases from J, with 12 bases between. The CDR3 is 15 amino acids. Written as DNA, the CDR3 is TGTGCCAGCAGTCGTTATGCGGACAGCACAGATACGCAGTATTTT. Its translation is CASSRYADSTDTQYF.